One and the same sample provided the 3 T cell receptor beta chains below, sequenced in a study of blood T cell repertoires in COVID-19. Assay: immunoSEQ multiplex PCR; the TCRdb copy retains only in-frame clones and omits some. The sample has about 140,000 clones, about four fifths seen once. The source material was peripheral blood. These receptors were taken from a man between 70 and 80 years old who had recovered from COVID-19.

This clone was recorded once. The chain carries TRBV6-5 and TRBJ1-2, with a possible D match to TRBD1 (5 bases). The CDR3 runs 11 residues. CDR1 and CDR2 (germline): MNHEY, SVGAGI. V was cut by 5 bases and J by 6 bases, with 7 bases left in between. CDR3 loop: CASSQGHGYTF. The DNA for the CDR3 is TGTGCCAGCAGTCAGGGCCATGGCTACACCTTC.

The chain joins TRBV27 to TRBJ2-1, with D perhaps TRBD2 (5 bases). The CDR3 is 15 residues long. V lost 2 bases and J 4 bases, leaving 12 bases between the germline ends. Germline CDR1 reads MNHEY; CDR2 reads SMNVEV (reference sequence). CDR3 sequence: CASSLGGTGYNEQFF. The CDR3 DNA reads TGTGCCAGCAGTTTAGGAGGAACTGGTTACAATGAGCAGTTCTTC.

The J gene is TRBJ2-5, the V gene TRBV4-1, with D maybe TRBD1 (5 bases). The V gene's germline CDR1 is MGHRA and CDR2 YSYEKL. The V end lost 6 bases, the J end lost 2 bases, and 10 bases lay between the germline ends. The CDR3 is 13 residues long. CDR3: CASRKPGQETQYF. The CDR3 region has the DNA TGCGCCAGCAGGAAGCCAGGGCAAGAGACCCAGTACTTC.